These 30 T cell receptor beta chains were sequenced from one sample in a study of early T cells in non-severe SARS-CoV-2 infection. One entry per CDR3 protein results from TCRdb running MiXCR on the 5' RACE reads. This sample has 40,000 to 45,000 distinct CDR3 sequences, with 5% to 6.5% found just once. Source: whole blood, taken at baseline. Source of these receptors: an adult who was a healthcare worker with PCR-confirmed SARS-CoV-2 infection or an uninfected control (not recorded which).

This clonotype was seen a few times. The CDR3, as DNA: TGTGCCAGCAGTTTAAGGGAAGCCTACGAGCAGTACTTC. Encoded protein: CASSLREAYEQYF. V usage is TRBV12-3 or TRBV12-4 and J usage is TRBJ2-7; no definite D call. This CDR3 contains 13 residues. Trimming cost V 2 bases and J 2 bases, with 7 bases left between them.

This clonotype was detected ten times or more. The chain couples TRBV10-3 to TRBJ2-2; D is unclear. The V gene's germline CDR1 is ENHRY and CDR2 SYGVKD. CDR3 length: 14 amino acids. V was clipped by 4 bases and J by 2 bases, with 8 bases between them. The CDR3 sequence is CAISGTLNTGELFF. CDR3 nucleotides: TGTGCCATCAGTGGCACACTAAACACCGGGGAGCTGTTTTTT.

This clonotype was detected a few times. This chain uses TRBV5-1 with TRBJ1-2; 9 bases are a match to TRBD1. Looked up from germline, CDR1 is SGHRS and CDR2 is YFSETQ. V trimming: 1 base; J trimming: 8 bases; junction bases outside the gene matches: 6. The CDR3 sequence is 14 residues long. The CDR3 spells CASSLLTGGTGYTF. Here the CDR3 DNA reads TGCGCCAGCAGCTTGCTTACAGGGGGCACGGGCTACACCTTC.

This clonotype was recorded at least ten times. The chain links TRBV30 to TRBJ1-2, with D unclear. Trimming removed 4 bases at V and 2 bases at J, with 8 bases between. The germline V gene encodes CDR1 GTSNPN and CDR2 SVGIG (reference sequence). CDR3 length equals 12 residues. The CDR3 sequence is CAWTVLNYGYTF. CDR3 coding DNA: TGTGCCTGGACGGTACTAAACTATGGCTACACCTTC.

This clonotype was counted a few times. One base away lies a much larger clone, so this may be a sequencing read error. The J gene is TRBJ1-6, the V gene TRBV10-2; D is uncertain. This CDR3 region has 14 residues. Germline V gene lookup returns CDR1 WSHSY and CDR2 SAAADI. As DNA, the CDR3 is TGCGCCAGCAGTGAGAGCTCCTATAATTCACCCCTCCTCTTT. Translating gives CASSESSYNSPLLF.

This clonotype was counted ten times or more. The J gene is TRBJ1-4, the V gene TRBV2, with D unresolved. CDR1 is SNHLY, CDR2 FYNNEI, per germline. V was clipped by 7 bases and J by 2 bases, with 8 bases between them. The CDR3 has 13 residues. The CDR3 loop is CASKGSTNEKLFF. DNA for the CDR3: TGTGCCAGCAAAGGGTCCACTAATGAAAAACTGTTTTTT.

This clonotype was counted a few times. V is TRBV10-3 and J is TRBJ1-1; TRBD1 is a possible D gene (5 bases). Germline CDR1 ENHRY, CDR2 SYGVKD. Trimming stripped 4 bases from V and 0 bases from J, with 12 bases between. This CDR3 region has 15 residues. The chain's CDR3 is CAISGREGMNTEAFF. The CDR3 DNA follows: TGTGCCATCAGTGGCAGGGAAGGGATGAACACTGAAGCTTTCTTT.

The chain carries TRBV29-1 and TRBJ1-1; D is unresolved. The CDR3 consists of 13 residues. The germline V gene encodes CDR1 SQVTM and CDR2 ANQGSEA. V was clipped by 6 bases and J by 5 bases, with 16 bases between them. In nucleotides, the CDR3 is TGCAGCGTCCTGACGGAGATCGGAACTGAAGCTTTCTTT. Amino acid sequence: CSVLTEIGTEAFF.

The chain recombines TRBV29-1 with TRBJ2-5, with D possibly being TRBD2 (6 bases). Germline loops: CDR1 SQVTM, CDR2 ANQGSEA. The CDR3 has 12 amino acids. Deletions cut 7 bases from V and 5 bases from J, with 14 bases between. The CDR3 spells CSGRRGGETQYF. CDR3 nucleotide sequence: TGCAGCGGCCGAAGGGGAGGCGAGACCCAGTACTTC.

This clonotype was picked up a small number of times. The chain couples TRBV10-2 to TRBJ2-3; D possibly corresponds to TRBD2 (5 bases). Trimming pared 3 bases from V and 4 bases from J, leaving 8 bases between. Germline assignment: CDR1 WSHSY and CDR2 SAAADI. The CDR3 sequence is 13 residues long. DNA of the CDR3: TGCGCCAGCAGTGACCGGGGAGCAGATACGCAGTATTTT. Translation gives CASSDRGADTQYF.

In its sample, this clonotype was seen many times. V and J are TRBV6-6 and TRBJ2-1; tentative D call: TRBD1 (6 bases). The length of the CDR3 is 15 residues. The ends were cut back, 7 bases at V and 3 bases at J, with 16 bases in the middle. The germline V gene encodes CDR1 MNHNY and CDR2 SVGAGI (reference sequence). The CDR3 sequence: CASNPSTGDYNEQFF. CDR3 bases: TGTGCCAGCAACCCTTCGACAGGAGACTACAATGAGCAGTTCTTC.

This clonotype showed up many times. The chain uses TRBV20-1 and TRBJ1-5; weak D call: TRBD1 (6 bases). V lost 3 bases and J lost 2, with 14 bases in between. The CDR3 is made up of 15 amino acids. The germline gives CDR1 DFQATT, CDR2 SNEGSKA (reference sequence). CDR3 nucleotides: TGCAGTGCTAGGGTCGATGAGGGGGGCAATCAGCCCCAGCATTTT. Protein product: CSARVDEGGNQPQHF.

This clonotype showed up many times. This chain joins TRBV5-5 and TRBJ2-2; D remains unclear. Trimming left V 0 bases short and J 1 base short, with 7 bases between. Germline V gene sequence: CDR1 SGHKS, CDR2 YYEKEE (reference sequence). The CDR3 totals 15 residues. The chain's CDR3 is CASSLVLLNTGELFF. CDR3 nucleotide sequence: TGTGCCAGCAGCTTGGTTCTATTGAACACCGGGGAGCTGTTTTTT.

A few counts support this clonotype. CDR3 sequence: CASGGAGANVLTF. The DNA for the CDR3 is TGTGCCAGTGGAGGGGCTGGGGCCAACGTCCTGACTTTC. The chain joins TRBV7-2 to TRBJ2-6; weak D call: TRBD2 (6 bases). The germline V gene encodes CDR1 SGHTA and CDR2 FQGNSA. The V gene lost 9 bases and the J gene lost 2 bases, with 8 bases spanning the gap. The CDR3 covers 13 residues.

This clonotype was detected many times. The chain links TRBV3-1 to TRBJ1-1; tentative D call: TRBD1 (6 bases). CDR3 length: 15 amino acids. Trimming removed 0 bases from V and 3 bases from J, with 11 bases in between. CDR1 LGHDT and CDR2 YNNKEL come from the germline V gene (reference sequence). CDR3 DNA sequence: TGTGCCAGCAGCCAAGACAGGGGCGCGCACACTGAAGCTTTCTTT. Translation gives CASSQDRGAHTEAFF.

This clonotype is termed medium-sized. The CDR3 loop reads CSARNRINQPQHF. The CDR3 nucleotides are TGCAGTGCTAGAAACAGGATCAATCAGCCCCAGCATTTT. The rearrangement links TRBV20-1 to TRBJ1-5, with D maybe TRBD1 (5 bases). The V gene's germline CDR1 is DFQATT and CDR2 SNEGSKA (reference sequence). The CDR3 loop spans 13 amino acids. Trimming removed 2 bases at V and 3 bases at J, with 8 bases between.

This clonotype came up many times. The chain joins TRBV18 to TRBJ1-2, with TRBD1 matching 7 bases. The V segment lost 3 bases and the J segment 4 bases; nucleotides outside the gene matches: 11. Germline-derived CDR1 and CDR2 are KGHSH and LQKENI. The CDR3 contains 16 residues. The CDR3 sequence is CASSPPTGWETYGYTF. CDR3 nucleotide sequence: TGTGCCAGCTCACCTCCGACAGGGTGGGAGACCTATGGCTACACCTTC.

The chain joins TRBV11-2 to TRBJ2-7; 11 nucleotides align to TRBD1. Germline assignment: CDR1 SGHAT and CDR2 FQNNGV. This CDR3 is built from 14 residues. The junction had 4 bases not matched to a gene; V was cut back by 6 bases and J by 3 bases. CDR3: CASRRTGGIYEQYF. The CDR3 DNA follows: TGTGCCAGCAGACGGACAGGGGGCATCTACGAGCAGTACTTC.

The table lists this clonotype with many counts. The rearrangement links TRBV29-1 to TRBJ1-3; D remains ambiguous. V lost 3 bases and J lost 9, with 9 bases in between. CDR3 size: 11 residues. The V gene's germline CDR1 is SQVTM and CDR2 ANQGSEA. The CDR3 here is CSVDLGSTIYF. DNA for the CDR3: TGCAGCGTTGATCTAGGCAGCACCATATATTTT.

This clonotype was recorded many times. Here the CDR3 reads CASSLAGGIRAEAFF. DNA of the CDR3: TGTGCCAGCAGCCTCGCTGGGGGGATACGTGCTGAAGCTTTCTTT. The V call is TRBV6-6, the J call TRBJ1-1; tentative D call: TRBD1 (5 bases). This CDR3 is 15 amino acids long. Trimming left V 6 bases short and J 6 bases short, with 20 bases between. The germline gives CDR1 MNHNY, CDR2 SVGAGI (reference sequence).

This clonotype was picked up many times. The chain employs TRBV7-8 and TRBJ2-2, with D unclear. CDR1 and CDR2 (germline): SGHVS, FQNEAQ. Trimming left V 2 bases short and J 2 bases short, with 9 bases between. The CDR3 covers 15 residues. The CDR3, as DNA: TGTGCCAGCAGCTTAACAGCCCGAAACACCGGGGAGCTGTTTTTT. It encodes CASSLTARNTGELFF.

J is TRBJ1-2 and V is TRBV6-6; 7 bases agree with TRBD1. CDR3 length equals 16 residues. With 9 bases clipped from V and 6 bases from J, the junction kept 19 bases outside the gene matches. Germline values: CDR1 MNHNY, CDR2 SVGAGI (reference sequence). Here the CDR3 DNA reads TGTGCCAGTTCAAGTCGAGTTGACAGGGAGGGGAATGGCTACACCTTC. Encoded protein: CASSSRVDREGNGYTF.

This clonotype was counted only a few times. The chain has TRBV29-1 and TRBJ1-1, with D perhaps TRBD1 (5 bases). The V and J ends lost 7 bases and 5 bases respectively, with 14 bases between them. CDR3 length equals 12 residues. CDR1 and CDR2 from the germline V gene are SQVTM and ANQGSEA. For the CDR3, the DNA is TGCAGCGGCGGGGGGGTTGGAACTGAAGCTTTCTTT. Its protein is CSGGGVGTEAFF.

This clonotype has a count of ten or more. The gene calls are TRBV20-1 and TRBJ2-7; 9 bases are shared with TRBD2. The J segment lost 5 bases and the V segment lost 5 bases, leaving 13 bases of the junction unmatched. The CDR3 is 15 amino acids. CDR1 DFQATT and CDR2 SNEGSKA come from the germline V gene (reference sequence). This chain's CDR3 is CSARVGAGGKNEQYF. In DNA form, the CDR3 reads TGCAGTGCTCGTGTAGGAGCGGGGGGAAAGAACGAGCAGTACTTC.

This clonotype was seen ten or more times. The CDR3 spells CASTEGFTYNSPLHF. The DNA for the CDR3 is TGTGCCAGCACTGAGGGGTTCACCTATAATTCACCCCTCCACTTT. This chain links TRBV7-2 with TRBJ1-6; tentative D call: TRBD1 (5 bases). Deletions cut 7 bases from V and 2 bases from J, with 12 bases between. Germline loops: CDR1 SGHTA, CDR2 FQGNSA. The CDR3 contains 15 residues.

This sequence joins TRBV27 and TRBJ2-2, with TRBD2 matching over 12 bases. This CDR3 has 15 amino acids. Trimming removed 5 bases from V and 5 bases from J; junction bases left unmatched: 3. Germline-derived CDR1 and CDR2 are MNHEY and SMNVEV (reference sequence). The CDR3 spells CASSKTSGRTGELFF. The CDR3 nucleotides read TGTGCCAGCAGTAAGACTAGCGGGAGAACCGGGGAGCTGTTTTTT.

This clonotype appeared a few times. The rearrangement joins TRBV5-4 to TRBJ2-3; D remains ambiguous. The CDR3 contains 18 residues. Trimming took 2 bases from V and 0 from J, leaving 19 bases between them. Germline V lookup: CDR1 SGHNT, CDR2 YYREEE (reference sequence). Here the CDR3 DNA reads TGTGCCAGCAGCTTAGGCCCCCCGGGCGGTACTAGCACAGATACGCAGTATTTT. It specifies CASSLGPPGGTSTDTQYF. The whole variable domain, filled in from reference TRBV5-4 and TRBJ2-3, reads ETGVTQSPTHLIKTRGQQVTLRCSSQSGHNTVSWYQQALGQGPQFIFQYYREEENGRGNFPPRFSGLQFPNYSSELNVNALELDDSALYLCASSLGPPGGTSTDTQYFGPGTRLTVL.

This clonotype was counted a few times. CDR3 sequence reads: CASRAGGAGTEAFF. The CDR3 nucleotides read TGTGCCAGCAGGGCTGGCGGGGCAGGTACTGAAGCTTTCTTT. The chain recombines TRBV12-3 or TRBV12-4 with TRBJ1-1; the D gene is possibly TRBD1 (5 bases). V was shortened by 6 bases and J by 5 bases, with 16 bases between the two germline ends. This CDR3 is 14 amino acids long.

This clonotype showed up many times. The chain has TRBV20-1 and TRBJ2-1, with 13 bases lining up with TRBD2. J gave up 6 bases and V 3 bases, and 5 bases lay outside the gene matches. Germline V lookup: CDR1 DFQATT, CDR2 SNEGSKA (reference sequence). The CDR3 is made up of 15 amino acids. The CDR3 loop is CSARSLAGGINEQFF. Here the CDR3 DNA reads TGCAGTGCTAGGTCACTAGCGGGGGGGATCAATGAGCAGTTCTTC.

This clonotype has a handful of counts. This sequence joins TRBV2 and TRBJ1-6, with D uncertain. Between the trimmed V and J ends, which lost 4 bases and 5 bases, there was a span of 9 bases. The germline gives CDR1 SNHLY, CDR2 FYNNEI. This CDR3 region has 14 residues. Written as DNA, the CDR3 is TGTGCCAGCAGTGCCGGTCGTGATAATTCACCCCTCCACTTT. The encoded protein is CASSAGRDNSPLHF.